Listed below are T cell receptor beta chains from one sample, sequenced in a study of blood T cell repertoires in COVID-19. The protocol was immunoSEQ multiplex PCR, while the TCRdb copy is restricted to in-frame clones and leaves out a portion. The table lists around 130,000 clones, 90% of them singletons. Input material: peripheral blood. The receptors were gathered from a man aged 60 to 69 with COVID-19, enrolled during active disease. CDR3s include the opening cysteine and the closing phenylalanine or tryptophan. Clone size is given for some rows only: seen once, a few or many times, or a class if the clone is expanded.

cdr3_aa: CASSRLDEQYF; clone_size: .; j_call: TRBJ2-7; v_call: TRBV6-5
cdr3_aa: CASSQDWRSSYNEQFF; clone_size: few; j_call: TRBJ2-1; v_call: TRBV4-2
cdr3_aa: CASSLALTGNTGELFF; clone_size: .; j_call: TRBJ2-2; v_call: TRBV5-1
cdr3_aa: CASSSGQVNYGYTF; clone_size: .; j_call: TRBJ1-2; v_call: TRBV11-2
cdr3_aa: CASSPGAGQPQHF; clone_size: .; j_call: TRBJ1-5; v_call: TRBV18
cdr3_aa: CASSLSSVGSYEQYF; clone_size: .; j_call: TRBJ2-7; v_call: TRBV11-2
cdr3_aa: CASRFARVANNEQFF; clone_size: .; j_call: TRBJ2-1; v_call: TRBV5-5
cdr3_aa: CASSPDRGAGINSPLHF; clone_size: few; j_call: TRBJ1-6; v_call: TRBV5-5
cdr3_aa: CASSPSNYGYTF; clone_size: .; j_call: TRBJ1-2; v_call: TRBV18
cdr3_aa: CAWNSYNYGYTF; clone_size: .; j_call: TRBJ1-2; v_call: TRBV30
cdr3_aa: CASSYDRNTGELFF; clone_size: .; j_call: TRBJ2-2; v_call: TRBV6-2/TRBV6-3
cdr3_aa: CAIRADHGNTEAFF; clone_size: .; j_call: TRBJ1-1; v_call: TRBV10-3
cdr3_aa: CASRSGQGAYEQYF; clone_size: .; j_call: TRBJ2-7; v_call: TRBV13
cdr3_aa: CASSFYEGDEQYF; clone_size: few; j_call: TRBJ2-7; v_call: TRBV27
cdr3_aa: CASTQLRTGIGELFF; clone_size: .; j_call: TRBJ2-2; v_call: TRBV6-5
cdr3_aa: CASSPQGARVDGYTF; clone_size: .; j_call: TRBJ1-2; v_call: TRBV7-3
cdr3_aa: CASTLQGLRETQYF; clone_size: .; j_call: TRBJ2-5; v_call: TRBV2
cdr3_aa: CASSLEWSSYNSPLHF; clone_size: few; j_call: TRBJ1-6; v_call: TRBV5-1
cdr3_aa: CASSQGTYEQYF; clone_size: .; j_call: TRBJ2-7; v_call: TRBV4-2
cdr3_aa: CAIGTSVYEQYF; clone_size: few; j_call: TRBJ2-7; v_call: TRBV10-3
cdr3_aa: CASSEAENTEAFF; clone_size: .; j_call: TRBJ1-1; v_call: TRBV11-1
cdr3_aa: CASSRGTGEGYNSPLHF; clone_size: .; j_call: TRBJ1-6; v_call: TRBV6-6
cdr3_aa: CAISEPGTGDEKLFF; clone_size: .; j_call: TRBJ1-4; v_call: TRBV10-3
cdr3_aa: CASSISGGNGYTF; clone_size: .; j_call: TRBJ1-2; v_call: TRBV19
cdr3_aa: CASSLERYEQYF; clone_size: few; j_call: TRBJ2-7; v_call: TRBV6-5